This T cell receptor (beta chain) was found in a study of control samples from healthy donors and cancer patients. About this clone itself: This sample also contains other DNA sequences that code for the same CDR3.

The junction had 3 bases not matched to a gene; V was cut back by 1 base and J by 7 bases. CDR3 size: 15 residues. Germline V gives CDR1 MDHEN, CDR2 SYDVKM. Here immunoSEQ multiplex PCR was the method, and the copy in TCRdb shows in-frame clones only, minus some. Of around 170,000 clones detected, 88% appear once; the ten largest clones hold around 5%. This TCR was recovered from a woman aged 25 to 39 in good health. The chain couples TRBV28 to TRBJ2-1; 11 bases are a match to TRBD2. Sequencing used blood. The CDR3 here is CASSLSSGRSNEQFF. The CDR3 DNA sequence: TGTGCCAGCAGTTTATCTAGCGGGAGGTCGAATGAGCAGTTCTTC.